This entry is about one T cell receptor (beta chain). It lacks a known antigen. One base away there is no much larger clone; base qualities are not given. The CDR3, from cysteine to phenylalanine, totals 16 residues. Only the CDR3 part of the read is kept: 48 bases, read in frame from the first base. CDR1 is given as SGHTA and CDR2 as FQGNSA, both from the germline V gene. The germline V end is reduced by 1 base and the J end by 5 bases; junction bases left unmatched: 7. The sample belongs to a study of beta chain features in type 1 diabetes (dated by TCRdb to 2016 to 2018). Background on the whole study: Mean age, gender distribution, total cell number and subset yield did not differ between patients and healthy donors. In the study, TCRB repertoires of sorted circulating CD4+ T cell subsets from recently diagnosed type 1 diabetes patients were compared with those of matched healthy donors. A total of over 90,000,000 sorted cells were examined across all samples, and a strong correlation was observed between cell number per subset and RNA yield. Whereas all 30 or so donors provided naive and central memory subsets, regulatory and stem cell-like memory subsets were isolated from just 8 patients and about eight healthy donors.

Each donor gave one peripheral blood draw, averaging roughly 120 mL, which was collected into heparinised tubes. Naive, central memory, regulatory and stem cell-like memory CD4+ T cells were sorted on a BD FACSAria II using a panel including CD45RO, CCR7, CD25, CD127, CD95 and CD27. All sorted populations exceeded 95% purity. Right away, PBMCs were isolated by Lymphoprep density gradient centrifugation and were stained directly, with no culture step. To minimize batch effects, samples were stained and sorted in pairs, one healthy donor with one patient per experiment. The full study reports these points: PCR may preferentially amplify shorter templates, but because patient and control samples were amplified and corrected together, any resulting skew would affect both groups equally. Naive, central memory and regulatory TCRB repertoires appeared more similar among patients than among healthy donors. Because the HLA sub-analyses included only small numbers of individuals, any influence of HLA type on TCRB rearrangement was left unresolved. Because cDNA was sequenced instead of genomic DNA, highly expressing activated cells could be over-represented, though the groups showed no difference in activation or CD3 levels. In all four CD4+ subsets, TCRB CDR3 length was moderately but significantly shorter in type 1 diabetes patients. Fewer insertions and more nucleotide deletions at VDJ recombination sites were observed in patients with type 1 diabetes, implying thymic rearrangement abnormalities.

All of the isolated RNA was reverse transcribed with the High Capacity cDNA Reverse Transcription Kit, so expressed TCRB transcripts were sequenced. Stem cell-like memory T cell samples underwent survey-depth immunoSEQ sequencing, averaging about 1 million total reads per sample. Sorted cells were lysed in RLT buffer, and RNA was extracted using DNase-treated RNeasy Micro or Mini kits according to cell number. Each cell subset was processed separately to prevent cross-contamination, with patient and healthy donor samples processed together. Using the immunoSEQ multiplex PCR, TCRB sequences were amplified from cDNA into 87-bp fragments spanning the CDR3 region. Amplicons were sequenced on the Illumina HiSeq platform. Under the source paper's analysis protocol: Synthetic template baselines were used to correct PCR bias computationally, reads within Hamming distance 2 were collapsed together, and singletons that could not be merged were discarded. By aligning reads against IMGT, V, D and J genes, CDR3 length, and insertions or deletions at six rearrangement sites were assigned. Within each subset, clonotype counts were normalized to the number of sorted cells before true diversity and Gini coefficients were calculated with the tcR R package. The overlap coefficient, calculated on TCRB nucleotide sequences, was used to quantify repertoire sharing. This is the immuneACCESS table as TCRdb keeps it, with only in-frame sequences that have V and J called. A part of the clones is gone; compared with another copy, unresolved V genes explain less than half, and the rest is unexplained. That table is the source of V, J and clone size, and D and trimming were worked out from the DNA. The sample includes roughly 14,000 clones, with 55% to 70% observed a single time. The top ten clonotypes cover 0.45% to 0.6% of the sample.

The sequence is built from TRBV7-2 and TRBJ2-3; TRBD2 lines up with 9 middle nucleotides. The TCR sequence derives from a woman aged 18-29 years with type 1 diabetes. The material sequenced was stem cell memory CD4+ T cells from blood. The cell subset or site label on this specimen signifies: stem cell-like memory CD4+ T cells. The encoded CDR3 is CASSLEGAGGLDTQYF. The DNA is as follows: TGTGCCAGCAGCTTAGAAGGCGCGGGGGGGTTAGATACGCAGTATTTT.